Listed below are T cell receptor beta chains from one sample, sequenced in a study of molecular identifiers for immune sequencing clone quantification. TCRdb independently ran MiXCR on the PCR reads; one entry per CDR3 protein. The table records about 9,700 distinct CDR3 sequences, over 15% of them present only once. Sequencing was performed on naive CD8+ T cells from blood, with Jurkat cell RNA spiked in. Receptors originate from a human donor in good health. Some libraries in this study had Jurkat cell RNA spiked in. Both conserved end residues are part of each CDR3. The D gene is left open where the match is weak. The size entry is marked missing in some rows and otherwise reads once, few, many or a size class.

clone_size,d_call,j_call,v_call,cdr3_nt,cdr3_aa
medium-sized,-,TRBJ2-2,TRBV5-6,TGTGCCAGCAGCGGGCCCGGGCCACCGAACACCGGGGAGCTGTTTTTT,CASSGPGPPNTGELFF
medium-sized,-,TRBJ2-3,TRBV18,TGTGCCAGCTCACCAAGCCTTACGGGGACAGATACGCAGTATTTT,CASSPSLTGTDTQYF
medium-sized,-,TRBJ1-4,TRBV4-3,TGCGCCAGCAGCCCTAGGGCAACTAATGAAAAACTGTTTTTT,CASSPRATNEKLFF
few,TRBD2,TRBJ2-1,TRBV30,TGTGCCTGGAGTGGTGCTAGCGGGTTCAGGGATGAGCAGTTCTTC,CAWSGASGFRDEQFF
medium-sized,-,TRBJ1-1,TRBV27,TGTGCCAGCAGTTTATCCTCGCTACCCCCGCTGAATGAAGCTTTCTTT,CASSLSSLPPLNEAFF
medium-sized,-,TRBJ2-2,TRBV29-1,TGCAGCGTTGTATACACCGGGGAGCTGTTTTTT,CSVVYTGELFF
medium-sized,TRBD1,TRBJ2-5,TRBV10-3,TGTGCCATCAGAGGACAGGTACAAGAGACCCAGTACTTC,CAIRGQVQETQYF
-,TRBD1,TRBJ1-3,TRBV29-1,TGCAGCGTCGAAGACACCTGGACAGGGGGGGCCTCTGGAAACACCATATATTTT,CSVEDTWTGGASGNTIYF
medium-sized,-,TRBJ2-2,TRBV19,TGTGCCAGTTCGTGGACAACCAACACCGGGGAGCTGTTTTTT,CASSWTTNTGELFF
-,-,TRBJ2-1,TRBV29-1,TGCAGCGTAATTAGCGGCCTCTCCTACAATGAGCAGTTCTTC,CSVISGLSYNEQFF
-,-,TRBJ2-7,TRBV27,TGTGCCACGAGTCGTGGAGGGGTTTCCTACGAGCAGTACTTC,CATSRGGVSYEQYF
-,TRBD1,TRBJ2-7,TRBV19,TGTGCCAGTAGTATGGGGACAGCTATACTCTACGAGCAGTACTTC,CASSMGTAILYEQYF
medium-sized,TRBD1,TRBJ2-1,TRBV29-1,TGCAGCGTTGAAGGACAGGGGAGCTACAATGAGCAGTTCTTC,CSVEGQGSYNEQFF
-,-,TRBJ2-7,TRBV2,TGTGCCAGCAGTGAAGAACACGAACCGCTGCAGTACTTC,CASSEEHEPLQYF
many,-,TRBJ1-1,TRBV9,TGTGCCAGCAGCGAGGAGCTTGGGGGGATGAACACTGAAGCTTTCTTT,CASSEELGGMNTEAFF
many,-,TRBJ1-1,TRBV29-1,TGCAGCGTTGCCGTGCCGGGAACAAACACTGAAGCTTTCTTT,CSVAVPGTNTEAFF
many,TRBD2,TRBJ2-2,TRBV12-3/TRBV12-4,TGTGCCAGCACCGCGCCGGGACTAGCGGGAGATGAAACCGGGGAGCTGTTTTTT,CASTAPGLAGDETGELFF
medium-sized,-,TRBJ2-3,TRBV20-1,TGCAGTGCTAGCTCTGGGTCCGGAATCCCTAGCACAGATACGCAGTATTTT,CSASSGSGIPSTDTQYF
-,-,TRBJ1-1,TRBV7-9,TGTGCCAGCAGCTTAGTCTGGTTGACTGAAGCTTTCTTT,CASSLVWLTEAFF
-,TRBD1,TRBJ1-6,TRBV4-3,TGCGCCAGCAGCCAACAATGGGGACAGGATAATCCACCCCTCCACTTT,CASSQQWGQDNPPLHF
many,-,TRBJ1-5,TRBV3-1,TGTGCCAGCAGCGCGGACGGTTATAGCAATCAGCCCCAGCATTTT,CASSADGYSNQPQHF
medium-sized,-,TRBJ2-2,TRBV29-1,TGCAGCGCCCTAGCGACAGTGCTCGGGGAGCTGTTTTTT,CSALATVLGELFF
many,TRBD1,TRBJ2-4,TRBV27,TGTGCCACCACAGACAGGGGGAAGAACATTCAGTACTTC,CATTDRGKNIQYF
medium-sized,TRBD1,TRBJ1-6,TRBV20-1,TGCAGTGCTAGAACGGGGGGGAGGACAGGGGTTTCCTATAATTCACCCCTCCACTTT,CSARTGGRTGVSYNSPLHF
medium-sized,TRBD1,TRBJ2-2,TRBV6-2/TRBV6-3,TGTGCCAGCAGTTTCCTAACAGGGGACACCGGGGAGCTGTTTTTT,CASSFLTGDTGELFF
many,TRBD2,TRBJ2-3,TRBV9,TGTGCCAGCAGCGGGGGACTAGCGGCTAGCACAGATACGCAGTATTTT,CASSGGLAASTDTQYF
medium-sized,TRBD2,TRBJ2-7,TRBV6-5,TGTGCCAGCTTCCCGACTCTAGCGGGAGTAGACGAGCAGTACTTC,CASFPTLAGVDEQYF
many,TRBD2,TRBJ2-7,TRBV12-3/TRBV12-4,TGTGCCAGCAGTTTCATCTTAGGACTAGCCGTCTTC,CASSFILGLAVF
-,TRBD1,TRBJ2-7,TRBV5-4,TGTGCCAGCAGTCCGGGACAGGGGATCGGCGACGAGCAGTACTTC,CASSPGQGIGDEQYF